This T cell receptor (beta chain) comes out of a study of shared clonotypes between healthy human individuals. Germline V gives CDR1 SQVTM, CDR2 ANQGSEA. The germline V and J ends were trimmed by 7 bases and 3 bases, with 15 bases remaining between them. This CDR3 contains 13 residues. The data were produced by immunoSEQ multiplex PCR, yet TCRdb's version contains in-frame clones alone and is incomplete. Of over 850,000 clones listed, around 82% are singletons. This clone was observed a few times. The sequencing input was memory CD4+ T cells from PBMCs. The subset was: CD45RA-negative fraction. This sequence joins TRBV29-1 and TRBJ1-1; D unresolved. The sequence came from a man aged 18 to 29 in good health. Some clones in this sample may be carry-over from other donors' samples. The CDR3 sequence: CSGLMVVDTEAFF. The CDR3 coding sequence is TGCAGCGGCCTAATGGTTGTCGACACTGAAGCTTTCTTT.